A selection of T cell receptor beta chains follows, all from one sample in a study of cytomegalovirus exposure and HLA in healthy donors. Repertoires were generated with immunoSEQ multiplex PCR, while TCRdb's copy carries only in-frame clones and drops some. The sample has 150,000 to 200,000 clones, and its top ten clones hold about 1.2%. Material: PBMCs. All receptors come from a woman aged 60-70 years in good health and CMV-seronegative. Both conserved end residues are part of each CDR3. A D gene is named only where the DNA matches it firmly.

>TRBJ2-7|NA|TRBV7-8
TGTGCCAGCAGCTTTCGGCGAGGAGGCGAGCAGTACTTC
CASSFRRGGEQYF
>TRBJ1-4|TRBD1|TRBV25-1
TGTGCCAGCAGTGACCCTCGACAGGGGTGGCGAGAAAAACTGTTTTTT
CASSDPRQGWREKLFF
>TRBJ2-1|TRBD2|TRBV5-4
TGTGCCAGCAGCTTGGGGCTAGCGGGTATGAATGAGCAGTTCTTC
CASSLGLAGMNEQFF
>TRBJ2-1|NA|TRBV5-1
TGCGCCAGCAGCTTCGGCAGGGGTGTGAATGAGCAGTTCTTC
CASSFGRGVNEQFF
>TRBJ1-5|NA|TRBV19
TGTGCCAGTAGTATAGATCCGAATCAGCCCCAGCATTTT
CASSIDPNQPQHF
>TRBJ1-1|TRBD1|TRBV11-1
TGTGCCAGCAGCTTACCGGGACAGGGGGCGAACACTGAAGCTTTCTTT
CASSLPGQGANTEAFF
>TRBJ1-3|TRBD1|TRBV7-6
TGTGCCAGCAGCTTCATCGGGGACAGACACTCTGGAAACACCATATATTTT
CASSFIGDRHSGNTIYF
>TRBJ1-1|NA|TRBV18
TGTGCCAGCTCACCGCGGGGGGTGGCGAGAACTGAAGCTTTCTTT
CASSPRGVARTEAFF
>TRBJ1-4|TRBD1|TRBV30
TGTGCCTGGAGCGAGGGCAGGGGGATTGAAAAACTGTTTTTT
CAWSEGRGIEKLFF
>TRBJ1-5|TRBD1|TRBV6-1
TGTGCCAGCAGTGAAAGGGGGCGAGGCAATCAGCCCCAGCATTTT
CASSERGRGNQPQHF
>TRBJ1-1|NA|TRBV4-1
TGCGCCAGCAGCCAAGGCAATCTCGGACAGCAGAACACTGAAGCTTTCTTT
CASSQGNLGQQNTEAFF
>TRBJ2-7|NA|TRBV11-1
TGTGCCAGCAGCCCCCGGGCGGGGCAGCACACCTACGAGCAGTACTTC
CASSPRAGQHTYEQYF
>TRBJ1-1|NA|TRBV11-2
TGTGCCAGCAGCTTAAAAAGGGGGAACACTGAAGCTTTCTTT
CASSLKRGNTEAFF
>TRBJ2-3|TRBD2|TRBV10-2
TGCGCCAGCAGTGACGGGACTAGCGGGAGTGCAGATACGCAGTATTTT
CASSDGTSGSADTQYF
>TRBJ1-1|NA|TRBV2
TGTGCCAGCAGTGCGGACACGAACACTGAAGCTTTCTTT
CASSADTNTEAFF
>TRBJ1-1|NA|TRBV29-1
TGCAGCGTGGGGGGACGGATGAACACTGAAGCTTTCTTT
CSVGGRMNTEAFF
>TRBJ1-1|NA|TRBV9
TGTGCCAGCAGCCCCACCGGGGGTAGGTTGAACACTGAAGCTTTCTTT
CASSPTGGRLNTEAFF